This entry lists 5 T cell receptor beta chains sequenced from one sample in a study of human T cells and chemical hapten exposure. TCRdb re-called the RACE reads through MiXCR, storing one row per CDR3 protein. The table includes some 90,000 distinct CDR3 sequences, roughly 10% detected once. Time point given: patch test 2, 6 weeks after DPC sensitization. Stated treatment: therapeutic diphenylcyclopropenone sensitization with weekly scalp DPC. Source: whole blood, taken in connection with sensitization to the hapten diphenylcyclopropenone (DPC). These receptors all stem from a woman between 40 and 50 years old with alopecia areata. Some clones in this sample may be carry-over from other donors' samples.

This clonotype showed up many times. V gene TRBV7-9 combines with J gene TRBJ1-2, with D uncertain. V lost 5 bases and J 3 bases, leaving 7 bases between the germline ends. The CDR3 is made up of 12 amino acids. Germline V gives CDR1 SEHNR, CDR2 FQNEAQ (reference sequence). The CDR3 here is CASSPRYYGYTF. The CDR3 coding sequence is TGTGCCAGCAGCCCCCGGTACTATGGCTACACCTTC.

This clonotype was seen ten or more times. CDR3 protein: CATRDRGNEQFF. The DNA for the CDR3 is TGTGCCACCCGTGACCGGGGCAATGAGCAGTTCTTC. V and J are TRBV6-5 and TRBJ2-1; a possible D gene is TRBD2 (5 bases). Per germline, CDR1 MNHEY and CDR2 SVGAGI. The CDR3 is 12 residues long. The germline V and J ends were trimmed by 10 bases and 6 bases, with 13 bases remaining between them.

The chain employs TRBV10-3 and TRBJ1-1; unclear D gene. V lost 0 bases and J lost 8, with 16 bases in between. Germline V CDR1 and CDR2: ENHRY, SYGVKD. This CDR3 spans 15 amino acids. The chain's CDR3 is CAISESKAGNKEAFF. The CDR3 DNA reads as TGTGCCATCAGTGAGTCGAAGGCAGGCAACAAGGAAGCTTTCTTT.

The sample holds many counts of this clonotype. For the CDR3, the DNA is TGTGCCAGCAGCTTAGGAAGACTTACCGGGGAGCTGTTTTTT. Translated, it gives CASSLGRLTGELFF. This chain joins TRBV11-3 and TRBJ2-2; D remains unclear. V dropped 1 base and J dropped 5 bases, with 8 bases sitting between them. The CDR3 totals 14 residues. Germline V gene data show CDR1 as SGHNT and CDR2 as YENEEA.

Ten or more counts support this clonotype. This chain uses TRBV18 with TRBJ2-7; D uncertain. Germline V lookup: CDR1 KGHSH, CDR2 LQKENI. This CDR3 comprises 13 residues. Trimming took 2 bases from V and 6 from J, leaving 11 bases between them. Here the CDR3 DNA reads TGTGCCAGCTCACCAGGGATTGATGGCGAGCAGTACTTC. Amino acids: CASSPGIDGEQYF.